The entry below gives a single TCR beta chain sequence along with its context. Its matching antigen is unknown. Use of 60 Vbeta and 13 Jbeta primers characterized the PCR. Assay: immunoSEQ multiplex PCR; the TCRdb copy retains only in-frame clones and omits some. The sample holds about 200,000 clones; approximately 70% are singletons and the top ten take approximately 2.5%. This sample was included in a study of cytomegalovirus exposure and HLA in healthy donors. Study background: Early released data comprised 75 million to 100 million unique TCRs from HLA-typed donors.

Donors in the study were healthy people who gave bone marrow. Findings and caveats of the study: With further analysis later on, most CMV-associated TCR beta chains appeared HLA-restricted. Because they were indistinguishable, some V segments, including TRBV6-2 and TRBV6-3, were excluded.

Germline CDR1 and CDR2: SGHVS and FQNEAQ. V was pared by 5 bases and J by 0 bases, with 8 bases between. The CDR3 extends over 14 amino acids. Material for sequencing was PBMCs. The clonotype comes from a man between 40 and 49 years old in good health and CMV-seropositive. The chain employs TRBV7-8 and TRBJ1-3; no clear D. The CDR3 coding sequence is TGTGCCAGCAGCCGTAGTTCCTCTGGAAACACCATATATTTT. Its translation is CASSRSSSGNTIYF.